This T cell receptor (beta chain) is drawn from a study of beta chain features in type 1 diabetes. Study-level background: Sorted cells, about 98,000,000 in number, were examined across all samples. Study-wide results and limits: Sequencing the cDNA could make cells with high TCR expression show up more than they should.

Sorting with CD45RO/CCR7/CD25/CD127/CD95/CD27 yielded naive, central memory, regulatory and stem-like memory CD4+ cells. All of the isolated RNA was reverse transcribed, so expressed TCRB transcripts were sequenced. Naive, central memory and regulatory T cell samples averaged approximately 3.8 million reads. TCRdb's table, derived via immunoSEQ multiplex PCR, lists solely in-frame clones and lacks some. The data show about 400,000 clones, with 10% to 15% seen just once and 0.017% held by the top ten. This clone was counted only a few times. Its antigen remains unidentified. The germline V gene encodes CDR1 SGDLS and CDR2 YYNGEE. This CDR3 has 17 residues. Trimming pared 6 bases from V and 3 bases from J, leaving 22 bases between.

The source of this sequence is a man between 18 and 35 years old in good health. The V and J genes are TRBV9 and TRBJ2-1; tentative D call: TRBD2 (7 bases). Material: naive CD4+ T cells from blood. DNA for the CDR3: TGTGCCAGCACCAAGGCGGCCGGGGGGCATAGCTACAATGAGCAGTTCTTC. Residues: CASTKAAGGHSYNEQFF.